The clone carrying this TCR beta chain has only a few counts. The antigen remains unidentified. This entry belongs to a study of liver allograft versus peripheral blood T cells. Study information: Liver transplant recipients had T cell receptor repertoires compared between transplanted liver and peripheral blood.

The germline V gene encodes CDR1 SGHTA and CDR2 FQGTGA. V lost 2 bases and J lost 3, with 12 bases in between. The CDR3 has 15 residues. Whole-study findings and limits: Inside liver allografts, T cell receptor repertoires reportedly diverged from the repertoires found in peripheral blood.

TCRdb reanalysed the reads using MiXCR and keeps one entry per CDR3 protein. The sample contains 9,000 or so distinct CDR3 sequences, roughly 26% of which appear only once. The sequence was obtained from a human patient who had a liver transplant. Some T cells may be graft donor cells. The chain has TRBV7-3 and TRBJ2-3, with D hard to call. The CDR3 sequence is CASSLLPIQTDTQYF. The DNA for the CDR3 is TGTGCCAGCAGCTTATTGCCCATACAAACAGATACGCAGTATTTT.